This TCR beta chain is from a study of T cell repertoires in cytomegalovirus infection. Each CDR3 protein is one row after TCRdb ran MiXCR on the reads. The top ten clones hold more than 13% of a sample with fewer than 1,000,000 distinct CDR3 sequences, more than 25% of them seen once. Trimming shortened V by 3 bases and J by 3 bases, and 13 bases separated the two germline ends. The CDR3 spans 14 residues. Germline V gene lookup returns CDR1 SGHRS and CDR2 YFSETQ. Of note for this clonotype: Its specificity is unknown.

This sample comprised cultured CD8+ T cells from PBMCs, obtained from culture after CMV antigen stimulation. The clonotype was recovered from a human donor in good health (CMV status not recorded). Some clones in this sample may be carry-over from other donors' samples. The chain combines TRBV5-1 with TRBJ2-7; D may correspond to TRBD1 or TRBD2 (6 bases each). The CDR3 sequence: CASSSRQDYYEQYF. In nucleotides, the CDR3 is TGCGCCAGCAGCTCCCGACAGGACTACTACGAGCAGTACTTC.